The T cell receptor (beta chain) under discussion was sequenced for a study of blood T cell repertoires in COVID-19. The cohort comprised adults aged roughly 18 to 95 years residing in approximately 25 US areas. Clones were sequenced by immunoSEQ multiplex PCR, and TCRdb holds only the in-frame ones, with some missing. The sample has approximately 300,000 clones; nearly 90% are singletons. The sequenced material came from PBMCs or T cells enriched from blood (not recorded which). This sequence originates from a woman in her twenties or thirties who had recovered from COVID-19.

The CDR3: CASSLLVGGVTEAFF. CDR3 DNA: TGTGCCAGTAGTCTACTTGTAGGGGGAGTCACTGAAGCTTTCTTT. The chain joins TRBV19 to TRBJ1-1, with TRBD1 as a possible D gene (6 bases). This CDR3 contains 15 residues. Deletions cut 5 bases from V and 4 bases from J, with 17 bases between. Germline V gene sequence: CDR1 LNHDA, CDR2 SQIVND (reference sequence). Together with reference TRBV19 and TRBJ1-1, the CDR3 gives the full variable domain: DGGITQSPKYLFRKEGQNVTLSCEQNLNHDAMYWYRQDPGQGLRLIYYSQIVNDFQKGDIAEGYSVSREKKESFPLTVTSAQKNPTAFYLCASSLLVGGVTEAFFGQGTRLTVV.